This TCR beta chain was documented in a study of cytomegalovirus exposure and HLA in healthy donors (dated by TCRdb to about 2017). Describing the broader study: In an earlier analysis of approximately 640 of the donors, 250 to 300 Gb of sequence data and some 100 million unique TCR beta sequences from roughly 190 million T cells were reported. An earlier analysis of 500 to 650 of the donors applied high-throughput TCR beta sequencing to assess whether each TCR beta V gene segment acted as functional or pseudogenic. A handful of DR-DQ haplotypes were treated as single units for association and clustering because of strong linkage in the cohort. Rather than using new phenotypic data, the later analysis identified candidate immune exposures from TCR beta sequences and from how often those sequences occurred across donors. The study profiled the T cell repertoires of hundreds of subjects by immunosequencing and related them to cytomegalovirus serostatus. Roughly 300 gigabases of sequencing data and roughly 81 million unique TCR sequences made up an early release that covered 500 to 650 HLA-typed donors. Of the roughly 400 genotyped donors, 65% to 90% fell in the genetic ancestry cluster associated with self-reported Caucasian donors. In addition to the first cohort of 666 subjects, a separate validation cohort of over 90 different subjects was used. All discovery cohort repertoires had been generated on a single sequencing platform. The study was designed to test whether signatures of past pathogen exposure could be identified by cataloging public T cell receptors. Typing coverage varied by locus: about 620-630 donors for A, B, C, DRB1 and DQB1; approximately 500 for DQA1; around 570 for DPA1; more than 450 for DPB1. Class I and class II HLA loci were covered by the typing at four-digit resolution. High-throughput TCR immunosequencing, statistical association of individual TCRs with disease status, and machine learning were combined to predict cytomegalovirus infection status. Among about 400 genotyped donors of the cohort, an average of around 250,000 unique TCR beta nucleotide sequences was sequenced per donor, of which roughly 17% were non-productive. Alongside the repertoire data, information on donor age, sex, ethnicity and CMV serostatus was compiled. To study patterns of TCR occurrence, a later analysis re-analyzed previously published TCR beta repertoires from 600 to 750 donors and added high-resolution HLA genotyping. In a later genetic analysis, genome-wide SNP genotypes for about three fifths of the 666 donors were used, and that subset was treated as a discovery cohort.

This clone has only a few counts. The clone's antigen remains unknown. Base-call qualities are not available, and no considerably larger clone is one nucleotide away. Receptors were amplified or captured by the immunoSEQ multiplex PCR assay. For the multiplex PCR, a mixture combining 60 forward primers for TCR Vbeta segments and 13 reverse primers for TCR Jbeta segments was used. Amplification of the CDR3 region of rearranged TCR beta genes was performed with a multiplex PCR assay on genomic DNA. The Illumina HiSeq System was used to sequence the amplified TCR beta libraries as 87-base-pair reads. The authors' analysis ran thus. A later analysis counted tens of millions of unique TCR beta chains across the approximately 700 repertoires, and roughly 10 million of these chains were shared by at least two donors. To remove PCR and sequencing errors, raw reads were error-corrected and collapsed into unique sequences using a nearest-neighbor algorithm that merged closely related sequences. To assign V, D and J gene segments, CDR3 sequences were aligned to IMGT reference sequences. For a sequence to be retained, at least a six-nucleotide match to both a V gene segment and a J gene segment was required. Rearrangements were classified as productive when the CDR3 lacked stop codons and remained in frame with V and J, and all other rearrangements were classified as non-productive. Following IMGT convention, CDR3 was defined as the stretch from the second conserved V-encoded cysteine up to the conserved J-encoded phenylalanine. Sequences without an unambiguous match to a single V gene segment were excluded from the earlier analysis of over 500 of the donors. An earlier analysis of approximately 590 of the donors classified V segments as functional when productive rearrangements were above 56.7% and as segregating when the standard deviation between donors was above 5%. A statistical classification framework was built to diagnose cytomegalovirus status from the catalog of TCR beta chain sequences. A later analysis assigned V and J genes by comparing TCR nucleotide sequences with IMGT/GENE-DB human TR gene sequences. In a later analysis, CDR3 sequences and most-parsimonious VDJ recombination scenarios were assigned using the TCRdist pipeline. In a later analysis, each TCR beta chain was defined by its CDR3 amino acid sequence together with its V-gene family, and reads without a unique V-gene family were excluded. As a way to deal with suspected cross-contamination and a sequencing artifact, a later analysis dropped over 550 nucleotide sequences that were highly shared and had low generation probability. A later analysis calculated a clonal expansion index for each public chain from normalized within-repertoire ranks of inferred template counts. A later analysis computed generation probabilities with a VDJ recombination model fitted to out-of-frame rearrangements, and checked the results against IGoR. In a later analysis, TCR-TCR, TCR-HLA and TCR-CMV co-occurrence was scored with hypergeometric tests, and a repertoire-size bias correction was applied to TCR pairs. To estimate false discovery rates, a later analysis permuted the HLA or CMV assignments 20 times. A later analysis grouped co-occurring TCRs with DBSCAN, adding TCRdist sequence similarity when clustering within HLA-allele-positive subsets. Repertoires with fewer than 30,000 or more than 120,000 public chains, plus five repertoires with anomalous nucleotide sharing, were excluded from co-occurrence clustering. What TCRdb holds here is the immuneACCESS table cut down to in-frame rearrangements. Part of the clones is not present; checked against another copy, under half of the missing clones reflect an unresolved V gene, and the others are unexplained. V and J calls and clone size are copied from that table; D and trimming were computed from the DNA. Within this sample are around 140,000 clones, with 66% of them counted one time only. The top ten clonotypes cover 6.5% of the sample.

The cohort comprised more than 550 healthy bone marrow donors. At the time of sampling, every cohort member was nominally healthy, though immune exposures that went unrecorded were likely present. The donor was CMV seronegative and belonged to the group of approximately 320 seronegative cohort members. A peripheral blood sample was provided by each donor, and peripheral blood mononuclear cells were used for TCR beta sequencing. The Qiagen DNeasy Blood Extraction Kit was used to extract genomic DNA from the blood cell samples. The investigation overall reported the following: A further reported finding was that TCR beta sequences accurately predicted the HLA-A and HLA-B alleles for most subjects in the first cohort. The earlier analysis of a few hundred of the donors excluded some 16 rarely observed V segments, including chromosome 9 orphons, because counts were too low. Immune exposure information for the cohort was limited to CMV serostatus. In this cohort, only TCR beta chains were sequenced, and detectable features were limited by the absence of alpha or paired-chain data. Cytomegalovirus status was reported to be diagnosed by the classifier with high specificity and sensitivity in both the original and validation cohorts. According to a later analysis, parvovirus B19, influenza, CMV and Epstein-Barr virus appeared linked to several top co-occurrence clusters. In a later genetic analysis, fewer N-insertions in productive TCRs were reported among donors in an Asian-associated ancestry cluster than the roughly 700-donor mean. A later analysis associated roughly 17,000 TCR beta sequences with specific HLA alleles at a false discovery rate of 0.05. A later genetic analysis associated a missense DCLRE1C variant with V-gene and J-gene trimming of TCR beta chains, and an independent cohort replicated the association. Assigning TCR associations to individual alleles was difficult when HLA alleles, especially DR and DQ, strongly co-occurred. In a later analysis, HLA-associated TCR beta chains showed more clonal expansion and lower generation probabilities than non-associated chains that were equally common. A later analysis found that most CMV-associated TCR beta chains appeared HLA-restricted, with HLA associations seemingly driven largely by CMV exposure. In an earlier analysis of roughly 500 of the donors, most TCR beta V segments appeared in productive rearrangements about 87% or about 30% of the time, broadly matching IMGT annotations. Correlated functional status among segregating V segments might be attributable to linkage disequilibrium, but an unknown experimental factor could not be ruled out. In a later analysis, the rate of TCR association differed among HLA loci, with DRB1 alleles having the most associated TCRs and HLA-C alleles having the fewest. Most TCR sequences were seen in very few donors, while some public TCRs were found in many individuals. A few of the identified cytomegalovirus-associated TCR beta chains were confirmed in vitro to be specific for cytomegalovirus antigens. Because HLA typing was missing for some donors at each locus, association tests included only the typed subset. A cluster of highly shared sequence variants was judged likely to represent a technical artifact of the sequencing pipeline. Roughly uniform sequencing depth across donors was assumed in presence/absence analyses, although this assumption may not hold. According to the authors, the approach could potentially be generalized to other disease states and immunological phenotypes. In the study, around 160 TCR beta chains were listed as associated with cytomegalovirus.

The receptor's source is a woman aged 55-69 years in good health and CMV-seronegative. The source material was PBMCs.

The nucleotide sequence reads TGTGCCAGCAGCTTAAGCAGGGGAAATTCACCCCTCCACTTT. Translated, this is CASSLSRGNSPLHF. This chain joins TRBV7-3 to TRBJ1-6; the D gene is perhaps TRBD1, on 6 matching bases. Its CDR3 holds 14 amino acids, cysteine through phenylalanine. Kept here is only the CDR3 DNA, which spans 42 bases and is read in frame from base 1. V is cut by 1 base and J by 7 bases, and the space between the germline ends is 8 bases. CDR1 is given as SGHTA and CDR2 as FQGTGA, both from the germline V gene.